Listed below are T cell receptor beta chains from one sample, sequenced in a study of T cell changes during pregnancy in multiple sclerosis. TCRdb's table, derived via immunoSEQ multiplex PCR, lists solely in-frame clones and lacks some. The table shows 45,000 to 60,000 clones, with approximately 92% occurring only once. The sample consisted of CD4+ T cells from peripheral blood mononuclear cells, taken in the third trimester of pregnancy. These TCRs come from a female donor with multiple sclerosis, enrolled in a pregnancy study. Each CDR3 is given with its conserved first and last residue.

v_gene,j_gene,CDR3aa
TRBV5-4,TRBJ1-5,CASSLKGGGTVNQPQHF
TRBV18,TRBJ2-5,CASSPDLEETQYF
TRBV5-4,TRBJ1-6,CASTNRDRFNSPLHF
TRBV6-4,TRBJ2-1,CASRRGQGYNEQFF
TRBV7-2,TRBJ2-3,CASSLGPRMWDTQYF
TRBV7-3,TRBJ2-5,CASSFSDSQETQYF
TRBV5-6,TRBJ2-6,CASSFITGLSSGANVLTF
TRBV9,TRBJ1-2,CASSTNPGQGGYTF
TRBV7-2,TRBJ2-7,CASSLERGGGEQYF
TRBV6-5,TRBJ2-1,CASRQTGFSEQFF
TRBV28,TRBJ1-6,CASEGGNNSPLHF
TRBV9,TRBJ2-5,CASSVQGARETQYF
TRBV6-1,TRBJ2-1,CASRDRGIGNNEQFF
TRBV18,TRBJ2-1,CASSSRDGEQFF
TRBV10-2,TRBJ2-3,CASSKGGGLRDTQYF
TRBV27,TRBJ1-2,CASKPRDWGAGGYTF
TRBV5-4,TRBJ2-5,CASSPEAGGQETQYF
TRBV2,TRBJ1-1,CASSGQIMNTEAFF
TRBV18,TRBJ2-5,CASSPSGGTTKETQYF
TRBV19,TRBJ1-5,CASSLHQRPSNQPQHF
TRBV9,TRBJ2-3,CASSVAVAGTDTQYF
TRBV5-4,TRBJ2-2,CASSTATGANTGELFF
TRBV16,TRBJ1-1,CASTSRSVNTEAFF
TRBV11-2,TRBJ2-2,CASSFRRGDTGELFF
TRBV28,TRBJ1-1,CASSAPGRGRDTEAFF
TRBV7-9,TRBJ1-3,CASSLGAETSSGNTIYF
TRBV30,TRBJ1-2,CAWSVLGVSYTF
TRBV18,TRBJ2-7,CASSPATTFYEQYF
TRBV2,TRBJ2-4,CASSGLAVAKNIQYF
TRBV5-6,TRBJ2-7,CASSLGGPYEQYF
TRBV5-4,TRBJ2-3,CASSLHRTSGSTDTQYF
TRBV6-1,TRBJ2-7,CASRDLPHEQYF
TRBV7-9,TRBJ2-7,CASSISLQGKEQYF
TRBV9,TRBJ1-5,CASRVGTCNQPQHF
TRBV4-1,TRBJ2-5,CASSPLRGETQYF
TRBV19,TRBJ2-2,CASSGRAGTGELFF
TRBV7-2,TRBJ1-2,CASSEGSGRSDGYTF
TRBV7-6,TRBJ2-3,CASSTYSHLSTDTQYF
TRBV11-2,TRBJ1-3,CASSFNAGANTIYF
TRBV29-1,TRBJ2-2,CSVEDPQANTGELFF
TRBV7-2,TRBJ2-1,CASSLDRAGGYNEQFF
TRBV6-7,TRBJ1-5,CASSTNTGAVQPQHF
TRBV4-1,TRBJ1-2,CASRAQDNYGYTF
TRBV25-1,.,CASSEWETQYF
TRBV19,TRBJ1-1,CASSPTTGGGTEAFF
TRBV29-1,TRBJ2-7,CSVEGTRRHEQYF
TRBV10-3,TRBJ1-6,CAITPTASNSPLHF
TRBV7-2,TRBJ2-5,CASSLVSIQETQYF
TRBV9,TRBJ2-1,CASSLTAIAGGHNEQFF
TRBV5-6,TRBJ1-2,CASSLVNRGLYGYTF
TRBV5-4,TRBJ2-5,CASSLGRAGGPETQYF
TRBV9,TRBJ2-3,CASSTPSGGAIDTQYF
TRBV2,TRBJ2-1,CASTRTGMYNEQFF
TRBV6-6,TRBJ1-5,CASSYSERGINQPQHF